This is a list of T cell receptor beta chains from one sample in a study of identifying expanded T cells in peripheral blood. TCRdb's table, derived via immunoSEQ multiplex PCR, lists solely in-frame clones and lacks some. Among about 100,000 clones, 85% to 90% were seen once, and the ten largest hold around 17%. Sequenced material: blood. The receptors were gathered from a person aged 18 to 75 in good health. CDR3s include the opening cysteine and the closing phenylalanine or tryptophan. Each record gives: J gene, D gene, V gene, clone size, CDR3 protein, CDR3 DNA. The D gene is left open where the match is weak. Clone size is stated in some rows and not others, as once, few, many or a class when expanded.

TRBJ1-3 | - | TRBV6-6 | - | CATYRAKLGNTIYF | TGTGCCACTTACCGGGCTAAACTGGGAAACACCATATATTTT
TRBJ2-7 | - | TRBV28 | few | CASSLRDEQYF | TGTGCCAGCAGCCTACGGGACGAGCAGTACTTC
TRBJ2-3 | - | TRBV10-1 | - | CASSALSGADTQYF | TGCGCCAGCAGTGCACTCTCGGGCGCAGATACGCAGTATTTT
TRBJ1-5 | - | TRBV5-4 | - | CASSLLSGRHYSNQPQHF | TGTGCCAGCAGCTTGTTATCTGGACGGCATTATAGCAATCAGCCCCAGCATTTT
TRBJ2-1 | TRBD1 | TRBV5-1 | - | CASSVTGGAYNEQFF | TGCGCCAGCAGCGTAACAGGGGGCGCCTACAATGAGCAGTTCTTC
TRBJ2-5 | - | TRBV9 | - | CASSVGVRANLQETQYF | TGTGCCAGCAGCGTAGGAGTTCGGGCCAACCTCCAAGAGACCCAGTACTTC
TRBJ1-6 | TRBD1 | TRBV5-6 | - | CASSYGTGVGFSPLHF | TGTGCCAGCAGCTATGGGACAGGGGTCGGATTTTCACCCCTCCACTTT
TRBJ1-1 | - | TRBV11-2 | - | CASSLQGLTNTEAFF | TGTGCCAGCAGCTTACAGGGGCTGACGAACACTGAAGCTTTCTTT
TRBJ2-3 | - | TRBV19 | - | CASSSRTTQYF | TGTGCCAGTAGTTCCAGAACGACGCAGTATTTT
TRBJ2-5 | TRBD2 | TRBV5-1 | - | CASSPLAGGETQYF | TGCGCCAGCAGCCCTCTAGCGGGTGGGGAGACCCAGTACTTC
TRBJ2-1 | TRBD2 | TRBV15 | - | CATSPILAGLENEQFF | TGTGCCACCAGCCCGATCCTAGCGGGTCTAGAGAATGAGCAGTTCTTC
TRBJ1-1 | - | TRBV6-5 | - | CASHRTELNTEAFF | TGTGCCAGCCATAGGACCGAGCTGAACACTGAAGCTTTCTTT
TRBJ2-5 | TRBD1 | TRBV5-5 | - | CASSLHGRGQETQYF | TGTGCCAGCAGCTTGCATGGCAGGGGGCAGGAGACCCAGTACTTC
TRBJ1-1 | - | TRBV30 | - | CAWRNYLNTEAFF | TGTGCCTGGAGGAACTACTTGAACACTGAAGCTTTCTTT
TRBJ2-5 | - | TRBV2 | - | CASSEGYGGQETQYF | TGTGCCAGCAGTGAAGGCTATGGCGGACAAGAGACCCAGTACTTC
TRBJ1-1 | TRBD1 | TRBV19 | - | CASRIPGQGGTEAFF | TGTGCCAGTAGAATCCCGGGACAGGGGGGCACTGAAGCTTTCTTT
TRBJ2-1 | TRBD1 | TRBV2 | once | CASGLQGLSYNEQFF | TGTGCCAGCGGCTTACAGGGGCTCTCCTACAATGAGCAGTTCTTC
TRBJ1-5 | - | TRBV6-5 | - | CASSGGPYSNQPQHF | TGTGCCAGCAGTGGGGGACCCTATAGCAATCAGCCCCAGCATTTT
TRBJ1-2 | - | TRBV5-1 | - | CASSLVGDYGYTF | TGCGCCAGCAGCTTGGTAGGGGACTATGGCTACACCTTC
TRBJ1-1 | - | TRBV11-2 | - | CASSLYGSDTEAFF | TGTGCCAGCAGCTTATATGGGAGTGACACTGAAGCTTTCTTT
TRBJ1-1 | - | TRBV6-6 | - | CASSYAAEAFF | TGTGCCAGCAGTTACGCAGCTGAAGCTTTCTTT
TRBJ2-1 | TRBD2 | TRBV27 | few | CASSTYLAGGYNEQFF | TGTGCCAGCAGTACGTACCTAGCGGGGGGGTACAATGAGCAGTTCTTC
TRBJ2-3 | TRBD1 | TRBV18 | - | CASSRGTGGPTDTQYF | TGTGCCAGCTCCCGCGGGACAGGGGGCCCCACAGATACGCAGTATTTT
TRBJ1-2 | - | TRBV10-2 | - | CASSDIAGAGALEGYTF | TGCGCCAGCAGTGATATCGCTGGCGCAGGGGCCCTGGAGGGCTACACCTTC